The 13 T cell receptor beta chains reported below all come from one sample, sequenced in a study of shared T cell receptors in the human thymus. Measured with immunoSEQ multiplex PCR; TCRdb has only the in-frame clones, and not every one. This sample has roughly 550,000 clones, with more than 75% found just once. These same records also appear under a second study, on human thymus T cells.

The material sequenced was thymocytes. The receptor source for this set is a boy younger than two with a congenital heart defect.

The chain is built from TRBV4-1 and TRBJ2-7; the D is unclear. CDR3 length equals 15 residues. V was clipped by 1 base and J by 1 base, with 11 bases between them. Germline CDR1 MGHRA, CDR2 YSYEKL. DNA for the CDR3: TGCGCCAGCAGCCAAGGACATAGTAATTCCTACGAGCAGTACTTC. It specifies CASSQGHSNSYEQYF.

V usage is TRBV5-1 and J usage is TRBJ2-3, with 11 bases identical to TRBD2. The junction had 15 bases not matched to a gene; V was cut back by 4 bases and J by 5 bases. The CDR3 has 18 amino acids. Germline V gene sequence: CDR1 SGHRS, CDR2 YFSETQ. The CDR3 nucleotides read TGCGCCAGCAGCGGCGAGATGGCACTAGCGGGAGACGAAGATACGCAGTATTTT. This gives the protein CASSGEMALAGDEDTQYF. Combining the CDR3 with reference TRBV5-1 and TRBJ2-3 gives the whole variable domain KAGVTQTPRYLIKTRGQQVTLSCSPISGHRSVSWYQQTPGQGLQFLFEYFSETQRNKGNFPGRFSGRQFSNSRSEMNVSTLELGDSALYLCASSGEMALAGDEDTQYFGPGTRLTVL.

This clone was counted a few times. V is TRBV2 and J is TRBJ2-7; D is perhaps TRBD2 (5 bases). CDR3 length equals 13 residues. From germline, CDR1 is SNHLY and CDR2 FYNNEI. Trimming left V 6 bases short and J 2 bases short, with 11 bases between. CDR3 DNA sequence: TGTGCCAGCAGCGCCGGGAAGCCCTACGAGCAGTACTTC. It yields the protein CASSAGKPYEQYF.

The rearrangement joins TRBV7-9 to TRBJ1-2, with TRBD1 as a possible D gene (6 bases). The V gene's germline CDR1 is SEHNR and CDR2 FQNEAQ (reference sequence). This CDR3 comprises 14 residues. Trimming took off 3 bases at V and 3 bases at J, with 11 bases between the two ends. The CDR3 is CASSFTGLDYGYTF. The CDR3 coding sequence is TGTGCCAGCAGCTTTACAGGGTTGGACTATGGCTACACCTTC. Full variable domain (remainder filled in from reference TRBV7-9 and TRBJ1-2): DTGVSQNPRHKITKRGQNVTFRCDPISEHNRLYWYRQTLGQGPEFLTYFQNEAQLEKSRLLSDRFSAERPKGSFSTLEIQRTEQGDSAMYLCASSFTGLDYGYTFGSGTRLTVV.

V is TRBV19 and J is TRBJ1-2; D ambiguous. The CDR3 is 14 residues long. CDR1 and CDR2 from the germline V gene are LNHDA and SQIVND (reference sequence). V dropped 1 base and J dropped 8 bases, with 14 bases sitting between them. The CDR3 reads CASSIAETTLGYTF. The CDR3 DNA follows: TGTGCCAGTAGTATAGCAGAGACAACCTTAGGCTACACCTTC.

This clone was counted a single time. V gene TRBV30 combines with J gene TRBJ2-1; 16 bases line up with TRBD2. After removal of 4 bases from V and 0 bases from J, the junction contained 6 bases not matched to a gene. CDR1 is GTSNPN, CDR2 SVGIG, per germline (reference sequence). This CDR3 contains 18 residues. CDR3 in DNA: TGTGCCTGGATAAAGGGACTAGCGGGAGGGAGCTCCTACAATGAGCAGTTCTTC. It is translated as CAWIKGLAGGSSYNEQFF. Using reference TRBV30 and TRBJ2-1 for the parts outside the CDR3, the full variable domain is SQTIHQWPATLVQPVGSPLSLECTVEGTSNPNLYWYRQAAGRGLQLLFYSVGIGQISSEVPQNLSASRPQDRQFILSSKKLLLSDSGFYLCAWIKGLAGGSSYNEQFFGPGTRLTVL.

V gene TRBV27 combines with J gene TRBJ2-7, with TRBD2 matching 7 bases. V trimming: 5 bases; J trimming: 1 base; junction bases outside the gene matches: 5. CDR1 is MNHEY, CDR2 SMNVEV, per germline (reference sequence). This CDR3 comprises 14 residues. The DNA for the CDR3 is TGTGCCAGCAGTGCCCCGGGACTATCCTACGAGCAGTACTTC. Translating gives CASSAPGLSYEQYF.

The CDR3 nucleotides read TGTGCCAGTAGTCCCCGGGGAGGGCCCCTTAACACTGAAGCTTTCTTT. It specifies CASSPRGGPLNTEAFF. The chain is built from TRBV19 and TRBJ1-1; D remains unclear. Trimming took 5 bases from V and 2 from J, leaving 18 bases between them. CDR1 and CDR2 from the germline V gene are LNHDA and SQIVND (reference sequence). This CDR3 has 16 amino acids.

CDR3: CASSQDGPYEQYF. The CDR3 DNA reads as TGCGCCAGCAGCCAAGATGGCCCCTACGAGCAGTACTTC. The V gene is TRBV4-3, the J gene TRBJ2-7; D unclear. CDR1 is LGHNA, CDR2 YSLEER, per germline. V was pared by 0 bases and J by 2 bases, with 5 bases between. The CDR3 contains 13 residues.

V is TRBV4-2 and J is TRBJ2-7, with 11 positions matching TRBD2. Germline V gene data show CDR1 as LGHNA and CDR2 as YNFKEQ. This CDR3 has 21 residues. V shed 0 bases, J shed 0 bases, and the junction held 16 bases outside the gene matches. This CDR3 reads CASSQDQLGGLAGAPSYEQYF. The CDR3 coding sequence is TGTGCCAGCAGCCAAGATCAGTTAGGAGGACTAGCGGGTGCGCCCTCCTACGAGCAGTACTTC.

The table lists this clone with a count of one. This rearrangement joins TRBV28 to TRBJ1-1; perhaps TRBD1 as D (5 bases). The length of the CDR3 is 16 residues. V was pared by 3 bases and J by 5 bases, with 19 bases between. The germline CDR1 and CDR2 sequences are MDHEN and SYDVKM. This CDR3 is CASSLIGLGGGTEAFF. In DNA form, the CDR3 reads TGTGCCAGCAGTTTGATTGGATTGGGGGGGGGTACTGAAGCTTTCTTT.

The CDR3 region has the DNA TGCAGCGTTGGGGCGGGCGGGAAGACCTACAATGAGCAGTTCTTC. This gives the protein CSVGAGGKTYNEQFF. The rearrangement joins TRBV29-1 to TRBJ2-1, with D maybe TRBD2 (6 bases). The germline gives CDR1 SQVTM, CDR2 ANQGSEA. V dropped 4 bases and J dropped 2 bases, with 15 bases sitting between them. This CDR3 has 15 residues.

The chain recombines TRBV27 with TRBJ2-1; D perhaps matches TRBD2 (5 bases). The CDR3 spans 17 residues. Germline V CDR1 and CDR2: MNHEY, SMNVEV (reference sequence). The ends were cut back, 0 bases at V and 1 base at J, with 13 bases in the middle. The CDR3 nucleotides read TGTGCCAGCAGTTTATCATCCTCGGCGGGTTCCTACAATGAGCAGTTCTTC. Amino acid sequence: CASSLSSSAGSYNEQFF.